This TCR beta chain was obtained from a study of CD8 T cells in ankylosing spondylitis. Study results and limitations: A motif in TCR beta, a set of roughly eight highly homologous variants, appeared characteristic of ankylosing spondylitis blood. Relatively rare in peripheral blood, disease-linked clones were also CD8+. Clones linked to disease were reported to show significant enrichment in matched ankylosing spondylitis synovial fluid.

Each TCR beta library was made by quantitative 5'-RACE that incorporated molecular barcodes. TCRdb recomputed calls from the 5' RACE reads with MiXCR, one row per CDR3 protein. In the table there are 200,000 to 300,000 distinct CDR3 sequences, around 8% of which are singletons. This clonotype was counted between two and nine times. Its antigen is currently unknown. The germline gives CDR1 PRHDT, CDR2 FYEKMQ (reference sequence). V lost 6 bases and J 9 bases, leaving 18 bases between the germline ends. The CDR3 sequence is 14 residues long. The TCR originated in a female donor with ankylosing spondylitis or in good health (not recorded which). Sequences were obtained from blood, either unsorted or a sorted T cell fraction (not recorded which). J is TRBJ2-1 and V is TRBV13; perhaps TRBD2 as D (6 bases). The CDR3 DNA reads TGTGCCAGCAGTCCCGTGACTAGTCAGACTGAGCAGTTCTTC. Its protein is CASSPVTSQTEQFF.